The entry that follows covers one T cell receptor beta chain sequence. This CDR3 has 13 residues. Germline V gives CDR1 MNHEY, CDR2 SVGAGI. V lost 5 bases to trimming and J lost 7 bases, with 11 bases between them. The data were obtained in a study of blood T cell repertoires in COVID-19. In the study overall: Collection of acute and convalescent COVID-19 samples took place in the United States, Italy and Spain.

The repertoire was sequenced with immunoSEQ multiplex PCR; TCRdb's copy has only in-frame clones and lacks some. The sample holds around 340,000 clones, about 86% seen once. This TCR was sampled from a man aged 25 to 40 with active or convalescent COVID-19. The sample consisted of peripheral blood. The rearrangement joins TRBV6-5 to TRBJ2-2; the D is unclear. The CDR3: CASSLQVFGELFF. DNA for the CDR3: TGTGCCAGCAGTCTTCAGGTTTTCGGGGAGCTGTTTTTT.